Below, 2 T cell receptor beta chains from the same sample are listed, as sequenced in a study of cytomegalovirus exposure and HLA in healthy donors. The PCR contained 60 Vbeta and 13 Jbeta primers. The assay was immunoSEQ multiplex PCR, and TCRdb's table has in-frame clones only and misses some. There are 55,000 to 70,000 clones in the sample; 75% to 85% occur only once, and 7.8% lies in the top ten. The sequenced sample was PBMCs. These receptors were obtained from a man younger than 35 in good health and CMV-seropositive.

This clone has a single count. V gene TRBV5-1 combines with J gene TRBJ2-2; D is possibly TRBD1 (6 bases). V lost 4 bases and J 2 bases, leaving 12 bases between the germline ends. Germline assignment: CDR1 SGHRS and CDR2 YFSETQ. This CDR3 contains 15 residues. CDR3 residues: CASSLRGFNTGELFF. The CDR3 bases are TGCGCCAGCAGCCTCAGGGGCTTCAACACCGGGGAGCTGTTTTTT.

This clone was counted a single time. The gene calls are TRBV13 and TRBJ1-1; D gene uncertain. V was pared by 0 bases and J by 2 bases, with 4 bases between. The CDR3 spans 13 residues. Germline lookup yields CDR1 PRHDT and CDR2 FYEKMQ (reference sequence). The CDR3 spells CASSLGGNTEAFF. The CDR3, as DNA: TGTGCCAGCAGCTTAGGCGGTAACACTGAAGCTTTCTTT.